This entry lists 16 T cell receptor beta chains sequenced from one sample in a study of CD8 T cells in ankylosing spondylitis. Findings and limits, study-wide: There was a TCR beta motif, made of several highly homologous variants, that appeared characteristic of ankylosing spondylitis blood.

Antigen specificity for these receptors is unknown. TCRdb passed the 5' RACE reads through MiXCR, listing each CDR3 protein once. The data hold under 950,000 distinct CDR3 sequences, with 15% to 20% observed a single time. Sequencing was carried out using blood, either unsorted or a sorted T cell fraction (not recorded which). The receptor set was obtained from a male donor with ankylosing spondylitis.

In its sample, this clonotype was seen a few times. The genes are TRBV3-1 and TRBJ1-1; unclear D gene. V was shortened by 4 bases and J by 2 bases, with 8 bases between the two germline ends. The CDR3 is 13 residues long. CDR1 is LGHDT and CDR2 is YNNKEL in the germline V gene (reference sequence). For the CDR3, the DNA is TGTGCCAGCAGCCGCCGACAAAACACTGAAGCTTTCTTT. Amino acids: CASSRRQNTEAFF.

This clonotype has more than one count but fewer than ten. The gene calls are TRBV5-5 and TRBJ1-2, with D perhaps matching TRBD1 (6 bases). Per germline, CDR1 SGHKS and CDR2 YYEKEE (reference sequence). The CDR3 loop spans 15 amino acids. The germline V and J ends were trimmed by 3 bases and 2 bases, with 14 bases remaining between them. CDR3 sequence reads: CASSYWTVGNYGYTF. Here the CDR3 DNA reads TGTGCCAGCAGCTACTGGACAGTGGGAAACTATGGCTACACCTTC. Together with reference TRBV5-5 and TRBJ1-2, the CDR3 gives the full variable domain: DAGVTQSPTHLIKTRGQQVTLRCSPISGHKSVSWYQQVLGQGPQFIFQYYEKEERGRGNFPDRFSARQFPNYSSELNVNALLLGDSALYLCASSYWTVGNYGYTFGSGTRLTVV.

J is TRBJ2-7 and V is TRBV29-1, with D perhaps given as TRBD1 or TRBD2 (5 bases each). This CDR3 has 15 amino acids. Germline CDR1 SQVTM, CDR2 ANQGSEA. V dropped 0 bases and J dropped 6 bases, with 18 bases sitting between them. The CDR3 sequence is CSVEEERGKASEQYF. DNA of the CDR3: TGCAGCGTTGAAGAAGAGAGGGGAAAGGCCAGCGAGCAGTACTTC.

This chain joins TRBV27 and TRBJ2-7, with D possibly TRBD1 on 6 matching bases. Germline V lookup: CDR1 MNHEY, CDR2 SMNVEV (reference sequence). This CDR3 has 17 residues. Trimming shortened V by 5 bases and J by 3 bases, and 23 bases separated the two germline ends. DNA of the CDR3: TGTGCCAGCAGTGGGTGGCCAACACAGGGCAAGGGCTACGAGCAGTACTTC. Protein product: CASSGWPTQGKGYEQYF.

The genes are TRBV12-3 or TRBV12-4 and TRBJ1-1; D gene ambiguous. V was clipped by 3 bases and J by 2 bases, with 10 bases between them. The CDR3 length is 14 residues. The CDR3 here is CASSLHPRNTEAFF. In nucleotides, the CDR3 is TGTGCCAGCAGTTTGCACCCGCGAAACACTGAAGCTTTCTTT.

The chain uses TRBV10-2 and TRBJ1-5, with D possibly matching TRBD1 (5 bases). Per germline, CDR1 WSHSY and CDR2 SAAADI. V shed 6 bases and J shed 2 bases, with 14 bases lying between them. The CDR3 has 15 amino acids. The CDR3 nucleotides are TGCGCCAGCAGCGAAAGAGGGGTGGGCAATCAGCCCCAGCATTTT. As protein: CASSERGVGNQPQHF.

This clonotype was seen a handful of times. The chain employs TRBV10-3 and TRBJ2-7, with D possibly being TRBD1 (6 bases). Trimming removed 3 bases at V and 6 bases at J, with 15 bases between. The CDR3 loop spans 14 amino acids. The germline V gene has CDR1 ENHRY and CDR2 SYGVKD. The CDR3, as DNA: TGTGCCATCAGTGACCCCGGGACAATGGGCGAGCAGTACTTC. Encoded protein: CAISDPGTMGEQYF.

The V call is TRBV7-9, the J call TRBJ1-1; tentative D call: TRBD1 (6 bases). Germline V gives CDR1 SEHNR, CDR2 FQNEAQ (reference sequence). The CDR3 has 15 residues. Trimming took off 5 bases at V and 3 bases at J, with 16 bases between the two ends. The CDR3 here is CASSPHRGTHTEAFF. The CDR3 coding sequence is TGTGCCAGCAGCCCTCACCGCGGGACACACACTGAAGCTTTCTTT.

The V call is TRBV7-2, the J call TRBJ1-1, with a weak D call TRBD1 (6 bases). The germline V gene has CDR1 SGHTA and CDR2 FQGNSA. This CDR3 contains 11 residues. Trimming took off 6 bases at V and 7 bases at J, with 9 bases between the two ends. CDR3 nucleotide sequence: TGTGCCAGCAGTAACAGGGATGAAGCTTTCTTT. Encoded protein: CASSNRDEAFF.

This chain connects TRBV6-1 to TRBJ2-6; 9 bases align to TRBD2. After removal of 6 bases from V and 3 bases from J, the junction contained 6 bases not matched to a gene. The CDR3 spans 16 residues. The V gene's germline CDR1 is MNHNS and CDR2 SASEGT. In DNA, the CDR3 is TGTGCCAGCAGACCAGCGGGGGGAGGTGGGGCCAACGTCCTGACTTTC. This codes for CASRPAGGGGANVLTF.

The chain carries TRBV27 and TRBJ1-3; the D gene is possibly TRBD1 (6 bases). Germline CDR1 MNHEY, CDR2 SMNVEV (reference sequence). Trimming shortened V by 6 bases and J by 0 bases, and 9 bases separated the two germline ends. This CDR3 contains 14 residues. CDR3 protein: CASRGAGSGNTIYF. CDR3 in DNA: TGTGCCAGCAGGGGGGCGGGCTCTGGAAACACCATATATTTT.

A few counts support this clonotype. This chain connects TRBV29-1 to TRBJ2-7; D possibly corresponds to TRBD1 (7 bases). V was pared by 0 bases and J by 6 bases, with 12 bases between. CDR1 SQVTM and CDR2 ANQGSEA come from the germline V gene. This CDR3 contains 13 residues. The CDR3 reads CSVEDRGESEQYF. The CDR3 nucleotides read TGCAGCGTTGAAGACAGGGGGGAAAGCGAGCAGTACTTC.

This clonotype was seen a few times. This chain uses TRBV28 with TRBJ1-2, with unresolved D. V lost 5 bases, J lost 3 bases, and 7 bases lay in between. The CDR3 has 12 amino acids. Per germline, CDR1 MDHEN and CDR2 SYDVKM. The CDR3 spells CASSRHDYGYTF. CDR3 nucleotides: TGTGCCAGCAGTCGGCACGACTATGGCTACACCTTC.

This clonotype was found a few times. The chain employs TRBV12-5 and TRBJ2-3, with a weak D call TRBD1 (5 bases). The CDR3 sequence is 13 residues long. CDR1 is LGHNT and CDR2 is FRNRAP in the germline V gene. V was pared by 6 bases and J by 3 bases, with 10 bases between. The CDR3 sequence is CASGWGQTDTQYF. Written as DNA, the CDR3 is TGTGCTAGTGGCTGGGGCCAGACAGATACGCAGTATTTT.

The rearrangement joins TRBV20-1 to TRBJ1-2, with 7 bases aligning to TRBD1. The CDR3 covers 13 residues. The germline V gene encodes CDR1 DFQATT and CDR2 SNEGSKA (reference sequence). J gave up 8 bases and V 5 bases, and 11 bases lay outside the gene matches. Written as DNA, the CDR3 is TGCAGTGCTTGGACAGGCTCGTCGCAGGGCTACACCTTC. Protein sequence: CSAWTGSSQGYTF.

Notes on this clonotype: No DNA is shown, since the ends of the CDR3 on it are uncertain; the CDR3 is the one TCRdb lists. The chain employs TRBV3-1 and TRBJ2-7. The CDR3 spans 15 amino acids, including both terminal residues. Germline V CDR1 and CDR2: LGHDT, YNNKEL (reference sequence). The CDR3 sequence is CASSQAVLRGYEQYF.